A selection of T cell receptor beta chains follows, all from one sample in a study of identical twins. MiXCR, applied by TCRdb to the 5' RACE reads, yields one record per CDR3 protein. The repertoire has 1.5 million to 2 million distinct CDR3 sequences, around 29% of them found once; the top ten carry around 0.3%. The specimen sequenced was cord blood. All receptors come from a newborn girl in good health. Both conserved end residues are trimmed from each CDR3.

v_gene: TRBV27
j_gene: TRBJ1-2
CDR3aa: ASSLSGPTGNT

v_gene: TRBV21-1
j_gene: TRBJ2-1
CDR3aa: ASSKGNVGGYNEQF

v_gene: TRBV6-5
j_gene: TRBJ1-6
CDR3aa: AKSSYNSPLH

v_gene: TRBV20-1
j_gene: TRBJ1-1
CDR3aa: SASREGTEAF

v_gene: TRBV27
j_gene: TRBJ2-5
CDR3aa: ASSFFLGETQY

v_gene: TRBV5-1
j_gene: TRBJ2-4
CDR3aa: ASRGLQNIQY

v_gene: TRBV7-9
j_gene: TRBJ1-4
CDR3aa: ASSSQRAGKLF

v_gene: TRBV6-1
j_gene: TRBJ2-7
CDR3aa: ASSFSGSQPYEQY

v_gene: TRBV7-2
j_gene: TRBJ2-7
CDR3aa: ASSPAGVTYEQY

v_gene: TRBV20-1
j_gene: TRBJ1-5
CDR3aa: SAEDGDQPQH

v_gene: TRBV5-8
j_gene: TRBJ2-1
CDR3aa: ASSTTSGIYNEQF

v_gene: TRBV20-1
j_gene: TRBJ1-4
CDR3aa: SARTGGGNNEKLF

v_gene: TRBV4-1
j_gene: TRBJ2-7
CDR3aa: ASLRDRACEQY

v_gene: TRBV25-1
j_gene: TRBJ2-1
CDR3aa: ASSEDLADEHF

v_gene: TRBV20-1
j_gene: TRBJ1-1
CDR3aa: SASPRLDTEAF

v_gene: TRBV25-1
j_gene: TRBJ2-3
CDR3aa: ASSDRATDTQY

v_gene: TRBV6-2/TRBV6-3
j_gene: TRBJ2-1
CDR3aa: ASSPMTVSPYNEQF

v_gene: TRBV4-2
j_gene: TRBJ2-1
CDR3aa: ASSSGGGLSYNEQF

v_gene: TRBV5-1
j_gene: TRBJ2-3
CDR3aa: ASKAGSTDTQY

v_gene: TRBV9
j_gene: TRBJ1-2
CDR3aa: ASSVYVGNGYT

v_gene: TRBV12-3/TRBV12-4
j_gene: TRBJ1-4
CDR3aa: ASSSDRSTNEKLF

v_gene: TRBV7-2
j_gene: TRBJ2-5
CDR3aa: ASSLMGWETQY

v_gene: TRBV20-1
j_gene: TRBJ2-1
CDR3aa: SARDPGVSYNEQF

v_gene: TRBV12-3/TRBV12-4
j_gene: TRBJ2-1
CDR3aa: ASSNKRGNNEQF

v_gene: TRBV3-1
j_gene: TRBJ1-6
CDR3aa: ASSQDPGTGNSPLH

v_gene: TRBV7-9
j_gene: .
CDR3aa: ASSLADRGLLYEQY

v_gene: TRBV27
j_gene: TRBJ1-1
CDR3aa: ASSFVGRLNTEAF

v_gene: TRBV20-1
j_gene: TRBJ2-5
CDR3aa: SARQEKQY

v_gene: TRBV10-3
j_gene: TRBJ1-1
CDR3aa: AISEVPNTEAF

v_gene: TRBV12-3/TRBV12-4
j_gene: TRBJ2-6
CDR3aa: ASSLGIGGANVLT

v_gene: TRBV3-1
j_gene: TRBJ2-2
CDR3aa: ASSPGGHTGELF

v_gene: TRBV2
j_gene: TRBJ2-7
CDR3aa: ASSGSGLLSYNEQY

v_gene: TRBV20-1
j_gene: TRBJ1-5
CDR3aa: SAIDSKGANQPQH

v_gene: TRBV4-2
j_gene: TRBJ2-7
CDR3aa: ASSQKKTSGSSYEQY

v_gene: TRBV2
j_gene: TRBJ2-1
CDR3aa: ASGDFYNEQF

v_gene: TRBV5-1
j_gene: TRBJ1-1
CDR3aa: ASSLVRGEAF

v_gene: TRBV6-2/TRBV6-3
j_gene: TRBJ1-5
CDR3aa: VSSIGTGLQPQH

v_gene: TRBV6-2/TRBV6-3
j_gene: TRBJ2-5
CDR3aa: ASSYSILTQGGKETQY

v_gene: TRBV25-1
j_gene: TRBJ1-2
CDR3aa: ASRTDPGDGLSYGYT

v_gene: TRBV12-3/TRBV12-4
j_gene: TRBJ2-3
CDR3aa: ASSLGPRASTDTQY

v_gene: TRBV19
j_gene: TRBJ1-2
CDR3aa: ASSSGQPNYGYT

v_gene: TRBV27
j_gene: TRBJ2-1
CDR3aa: ASSLWPGASSYNEQF

v_gene: TRBV7-2
j_gene: TRBJ2-3
CDR3aa: ASSLVAGGRADTQY

v_gene: TRBV20-1
j_gene: TRBJ1-5
CDR3aa: SASPRSATVHQPQH

v_gene: TRBV6-1
j_gene: TRBJ1-5
CDR3aa: ASSARQPNQPRH

v_gene: TRBV28
j_gene: TRBJ2-5
CDR3aa: ASGLLRTEETQY

v_gene: TRBV4-2
j_gene: TRBJ2-3
CDR3aa: ASSQDRSGGTDTQY

v_gene: TRBV28
j_gene: TRBJ1-2
CDR3aa: ASWGSGGALYGYT

v_gene: TRBV4-1
j_gene: TRBJ2-3
CDR3aa: ASSLRVVNTDTQY

v_gene: TRBV29-1
j_gene: TRBJ2-7
CDR3aa: SALGGGTYEQY

v_gene: TRBV5-1
j_gene: TRBJ2-3
CDR3aa: ASSGVAGGGTDTQY

v_gene: TRBV10-3
j_gene: TRBJ1-5
CDR3aa: ATATDSNQPQH

v_gene: TRBV27
j_gene: TRBJ2-3
CDR3aa: ASSYSGVLTDTQY

v_gene: TRBV3-1
j_gene: TRBJ2-7
CDR3aa: ASSPYRGTFSYEQY

v_gene: TRBV29-1
j_gene: TRBJ2-3
CDR3aa: SVEDGGQGREVTQY

v_gene: TRBV24-1
j_gene: TRBJ1-1
CDR3aa: ATSTGDTEAF

v_gene: TRBV6-8
j_gene: .
CDR3aa: ASSYGPSRHQETQF

v_gene: TRBV6-5
j_gene: TRBJ1-2
CDR3aa: ASSYSRQNYGYT

v_gene: TRBV7-2
j_gene: TRBJ1-2
CDR3aa: ASSLVGAIYGYT